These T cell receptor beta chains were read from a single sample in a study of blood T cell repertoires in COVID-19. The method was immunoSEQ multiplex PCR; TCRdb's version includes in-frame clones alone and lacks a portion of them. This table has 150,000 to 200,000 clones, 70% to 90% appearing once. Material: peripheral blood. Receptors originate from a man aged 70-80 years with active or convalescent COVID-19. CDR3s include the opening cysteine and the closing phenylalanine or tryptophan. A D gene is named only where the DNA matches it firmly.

CDR3aa: CASSLERGGYNEQFF; v_gene: TRBV27; d_gene: TRBD2
CDR3aa: CASSVGLAGGVADTQYF; v_gene: TRBV9; d_gene: TRBD2
CDR3aa: CASSEPYSGQGSGNTIYF; v_gene: TRBV6-1; d_gene: TRBD1
CDR3aa: CASSLRGSSTDEQFF; v_gene: TRBV5-1; d_gene: NA
CDR3aa: CASSVGDMVFYNEQFF; v_gene: TRBV9; d_gene: NA
CDR3aa: CASSLVGGEKLFF; v_gene: TRBV5-1; d_gene: NA
CDR3aa: CASSSSRGSTPDTQYF; v_gene: TRBV27; d_gene: TRBD2
CDR3aa: CASSKVDAAGLPYEQYF; v_gene: TRBV21-1; d_gene: NA
CDR3aa: CSASPQTSGGEGDTQYF; v_gene: TRBV20-1; d_gene: TRBD2
CDR3aa: CASSIRGTGSVQPQHF; v_gene: TRBV19; d_gene: TRBD1
CDR3aa: CASSDATGTGNTIYF; v_gene: TRBV28; d_gene: TRBD1
CDR3aa: CASTRQGDNSPLHF; v_gene: TRBV19; d_gene: TRBD1
CDR3aa: CASSPSLKTGGTQYF; v_gene: TRBV6-5; d_gene: TRBD1
CDR3aa: CASSPGTGVYEQYF; v_gene: TRBV5-4; d_gene: TRBD1
CDR3aa: CATSRGGQGGAEAFF; v_gene: TRBV15; d_gene: TRBD1
CDR3aa: CATKTGLGTRGANVLTF; v_gene: TRBV28; d_gene: TRBD1
CDR3aa: CASSAAREGLRDF; v_gene: TRBV2; d_gene: NA
CDR3aa: CASSADTRRYTF; v_gene: TRBV10-1; d_gene: NA